The clone carrying this TCR beta chain was detected ten times or more. TCRdb re-derived calls from the PCR reads in MiXCR, one entry per CDR3 protein. The table has about 65,000 distinct CDR3 sequences, less than 20% seen once. These data belong to a study of molecular identifiers for immune sequencing clone quantification. This TCR was recovered from a human donor in good health. Some libraries in this study had Jurkat cell RNA spiked in. The sequenced sample consisted of naive CD8+ T cells from blood, with Jurkat cell RNA spiked in. Subset here: FACS-sorted CD8+CD4-CCR7+CD45RA+ naive T cells.

CDR3 region: CSASREDTEAFF. The CDR3 coding sequence is TGCAGTGCTAGTCGGGAGGACACTGAAGCTTTCTTT. The chain combines TRBV20-1 with TRBJ1-1; D uncertain. The germline V gene has CDR1 DFQATT and CDR2 SNEGSKA (reference sequence). The CDR3 runs 12 residues. Trimming removed 3 bases at V and 3 bases at J, with 8 bases between.